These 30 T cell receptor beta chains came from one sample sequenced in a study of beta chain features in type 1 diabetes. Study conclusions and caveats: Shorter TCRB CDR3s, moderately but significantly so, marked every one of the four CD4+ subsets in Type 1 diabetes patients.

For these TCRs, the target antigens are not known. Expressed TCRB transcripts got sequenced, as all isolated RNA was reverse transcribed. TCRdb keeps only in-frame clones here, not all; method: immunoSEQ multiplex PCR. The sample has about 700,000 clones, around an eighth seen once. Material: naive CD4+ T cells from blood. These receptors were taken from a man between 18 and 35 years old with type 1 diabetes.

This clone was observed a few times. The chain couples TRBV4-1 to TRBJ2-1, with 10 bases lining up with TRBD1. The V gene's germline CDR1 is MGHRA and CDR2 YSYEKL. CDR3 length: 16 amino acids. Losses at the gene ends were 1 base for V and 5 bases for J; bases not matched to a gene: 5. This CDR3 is CASSQGRTGGDNEQFF. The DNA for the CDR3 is TGCGCCAGCAGCCAAGGGAGGACAGGGGGGGACAATGAGCAGTTCTTC.

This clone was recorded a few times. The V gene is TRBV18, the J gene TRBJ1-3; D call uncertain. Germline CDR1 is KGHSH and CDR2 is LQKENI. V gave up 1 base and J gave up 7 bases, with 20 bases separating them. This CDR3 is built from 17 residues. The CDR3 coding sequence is TGTGCCAGCTCACCACTAGGGTATTCCTTCGATCGGAACACCATATATTTT. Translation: CASSPLGYSFDRNTIYF.

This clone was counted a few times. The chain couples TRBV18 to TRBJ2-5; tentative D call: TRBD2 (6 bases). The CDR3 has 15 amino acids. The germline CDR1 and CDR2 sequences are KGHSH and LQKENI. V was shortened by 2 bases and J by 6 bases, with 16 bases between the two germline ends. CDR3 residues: CASSPVAELGKTQYF. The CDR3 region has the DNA TGTGCCAGCTCACCAGTAGCGGAGCTAGGAAAGACCCAGTACTTC.

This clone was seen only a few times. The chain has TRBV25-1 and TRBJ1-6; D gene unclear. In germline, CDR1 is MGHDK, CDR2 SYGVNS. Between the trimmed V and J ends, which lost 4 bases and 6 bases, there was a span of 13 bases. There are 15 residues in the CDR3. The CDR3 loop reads CASSGDKTLNSPLHF. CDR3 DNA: TGTGCCAGCAGTGGCGACAAAACCCTTAATTCACCCCTCCACTTT. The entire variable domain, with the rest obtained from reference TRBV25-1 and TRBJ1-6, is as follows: EADIYQTPRYLVIGTGKKITLECSQTMGHDKMYWYQQDPGMELHLIHYSYGVNSTEKGDLSSESTVSRIRTEHFPLTLESARPSHTSQYLCASSGDKTLNSPLHFGNGTRLTVT.

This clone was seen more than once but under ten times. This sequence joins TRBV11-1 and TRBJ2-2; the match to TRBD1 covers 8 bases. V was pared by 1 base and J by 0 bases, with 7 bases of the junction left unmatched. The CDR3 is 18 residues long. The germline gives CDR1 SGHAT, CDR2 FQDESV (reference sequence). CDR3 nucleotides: TGTGCCAGCAGCTTAGAGGACAGGGCGTTCGCGAACACCGGGGAGCTGTTTTTT. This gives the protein CASSLEDRAFANTGELFF.

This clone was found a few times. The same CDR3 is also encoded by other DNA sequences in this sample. The CDR3 loop is CASSLTYEQYF. The CDR3 DNA reads as TGTGCCAGCAGCCTCACTTACGAGCAGTACTTC. The rearrangement links TRBV5-6 to TRBJ2-7; D is ambiguous. The length of the CDR3 is 11 residues. Germline CDR1 and CDR2: SGHDT and YYEEEE. V was trimmed by 4 bases and J by 4 bases, leaving 6 bases between them.

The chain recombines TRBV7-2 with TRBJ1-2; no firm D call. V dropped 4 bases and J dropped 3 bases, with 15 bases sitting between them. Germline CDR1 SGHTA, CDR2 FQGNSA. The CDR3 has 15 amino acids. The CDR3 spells CASSYSPPWDYGYTF. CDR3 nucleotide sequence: TGTGCCAGCAGCTACTCCCCCCCTTGGGACTATGGCTACACCTTC.

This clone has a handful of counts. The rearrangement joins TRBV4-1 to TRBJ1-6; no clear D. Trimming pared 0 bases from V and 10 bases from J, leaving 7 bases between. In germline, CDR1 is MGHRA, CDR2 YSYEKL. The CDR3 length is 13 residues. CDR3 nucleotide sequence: TGCGCCAGCAGCCAAGAAAGGCGGTCACCCCTCCACTTT. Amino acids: CASSQERRSPLHF.

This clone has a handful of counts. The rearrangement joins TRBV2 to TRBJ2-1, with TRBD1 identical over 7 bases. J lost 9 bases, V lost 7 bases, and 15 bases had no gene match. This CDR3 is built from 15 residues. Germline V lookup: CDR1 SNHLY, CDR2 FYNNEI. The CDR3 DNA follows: TGTGCCAGCACCATCAGGGGGTTACAGGGTGCTGAGCAGTTCTTC. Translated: CASTIRGLQGAEQFF.

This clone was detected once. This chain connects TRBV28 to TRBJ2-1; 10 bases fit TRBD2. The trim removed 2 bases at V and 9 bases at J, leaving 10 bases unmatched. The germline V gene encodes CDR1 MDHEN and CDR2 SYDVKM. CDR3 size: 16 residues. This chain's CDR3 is CASSLIGLAAPGEQFF. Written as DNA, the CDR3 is TGTGCCAGCAGTTTAATCGGACTAGCGGCCCCCGGTGAGCAGTTCTTC.

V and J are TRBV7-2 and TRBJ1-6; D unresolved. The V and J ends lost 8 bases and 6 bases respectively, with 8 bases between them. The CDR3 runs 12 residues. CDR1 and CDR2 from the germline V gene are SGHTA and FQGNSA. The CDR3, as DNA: TGTGCCAGCGGCAACCTTAATTCACCCCTCCACTTT. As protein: CASGNLNSPLHF.

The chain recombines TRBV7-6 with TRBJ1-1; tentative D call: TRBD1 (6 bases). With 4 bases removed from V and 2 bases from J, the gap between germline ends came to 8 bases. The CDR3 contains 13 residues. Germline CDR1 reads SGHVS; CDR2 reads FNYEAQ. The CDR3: CASSWGQNTEAFF. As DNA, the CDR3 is TGTGCCAGCAGCTGGGGACAAAACACTGAAGCTTTCTTT.

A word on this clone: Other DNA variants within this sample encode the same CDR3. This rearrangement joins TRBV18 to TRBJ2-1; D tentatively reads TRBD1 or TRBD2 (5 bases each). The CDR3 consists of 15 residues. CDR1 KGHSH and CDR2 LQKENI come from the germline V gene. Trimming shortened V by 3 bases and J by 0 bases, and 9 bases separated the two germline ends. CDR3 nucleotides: TGTGCCAGCTCACCCGGGGCAGGCTCCTACAATGAGCAGTTCTTC. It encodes CASSPGAGSYNEQFF.

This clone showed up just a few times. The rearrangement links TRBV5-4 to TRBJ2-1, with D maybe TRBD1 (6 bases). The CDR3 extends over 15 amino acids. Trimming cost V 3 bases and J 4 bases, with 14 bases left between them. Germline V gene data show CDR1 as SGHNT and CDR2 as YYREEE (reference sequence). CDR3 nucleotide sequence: TGTGCCAGCAGCTCTACAGGGAGCGGTTACAATGAGCAGTTCTTC. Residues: CASSSTGSGYNEQFF.

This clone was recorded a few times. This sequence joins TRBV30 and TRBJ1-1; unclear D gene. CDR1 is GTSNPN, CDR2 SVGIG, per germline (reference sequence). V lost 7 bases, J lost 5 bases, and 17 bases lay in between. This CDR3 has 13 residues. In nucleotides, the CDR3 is TGTGCCTTTACCGACGGGAGAGGTACTGAAGCTTTCTTT. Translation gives CAFTDGRGTEAFF.

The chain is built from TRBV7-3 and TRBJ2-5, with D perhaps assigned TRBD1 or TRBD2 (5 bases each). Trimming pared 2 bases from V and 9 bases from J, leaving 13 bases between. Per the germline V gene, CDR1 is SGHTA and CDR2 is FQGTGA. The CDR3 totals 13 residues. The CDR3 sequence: CASSLGSDSAQYF. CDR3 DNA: TGTGCCAGCAGCTTAGGGAGTGACAGCGCCCAGTACTTC. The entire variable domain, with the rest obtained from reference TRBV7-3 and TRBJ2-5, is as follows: GAGVSQTPSNKVTEKGKYVELRCDPISGHTALYWYRQSLGQGPEFLIYFQGTGAADDSGLPNDRFFAVRPEGSVSTLKIQRTERGDSAVYLCASSLGSDSAQYFGPGTRLLVL.

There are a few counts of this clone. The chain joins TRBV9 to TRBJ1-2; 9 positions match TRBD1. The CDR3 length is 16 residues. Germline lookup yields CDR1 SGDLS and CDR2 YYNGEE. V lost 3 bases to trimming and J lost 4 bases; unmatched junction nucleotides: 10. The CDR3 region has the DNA TGTGCCAGCAGCGCACAACAGGGGGCTTACCTCTATGGCTACACCTTC. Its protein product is CASSAQQGAYLYGYTF.

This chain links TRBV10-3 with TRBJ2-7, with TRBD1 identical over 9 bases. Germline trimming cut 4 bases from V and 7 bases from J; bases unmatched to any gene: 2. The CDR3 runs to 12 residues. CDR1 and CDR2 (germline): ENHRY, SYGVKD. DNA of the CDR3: TGTGCCATCAGTGGGACAGGGGATGAGCAGTACTTC. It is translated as CAISGTGDEQYF.

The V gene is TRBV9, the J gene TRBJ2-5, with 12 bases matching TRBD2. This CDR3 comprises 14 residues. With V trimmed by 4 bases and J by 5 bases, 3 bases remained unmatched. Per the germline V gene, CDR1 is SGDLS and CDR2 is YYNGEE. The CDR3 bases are TGTGCCAGCAGCCTCACTAGCGGGAGGGAGACCCAGTACTTC. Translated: CASSLTSGRETQYF. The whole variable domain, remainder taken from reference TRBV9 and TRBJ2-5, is DSGVTQTPKHLITATGQRVTLRCSPRSGDLSVYWYQQSLDQGLQFLIQYYNGEERAKGNILERFSAQQFPDLHSELNLSSLELGDSALYFCASSLTSGRETQYFGPGTRLLVL.

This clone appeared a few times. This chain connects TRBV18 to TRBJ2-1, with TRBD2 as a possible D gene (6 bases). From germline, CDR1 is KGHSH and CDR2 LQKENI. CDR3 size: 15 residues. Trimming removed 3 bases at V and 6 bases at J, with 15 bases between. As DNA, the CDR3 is TGTGCCAGCTCACCGATCGGAGGGGTCCGCAATGAGCAGTTCTTC. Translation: CASSPIGGVRNEQFF.

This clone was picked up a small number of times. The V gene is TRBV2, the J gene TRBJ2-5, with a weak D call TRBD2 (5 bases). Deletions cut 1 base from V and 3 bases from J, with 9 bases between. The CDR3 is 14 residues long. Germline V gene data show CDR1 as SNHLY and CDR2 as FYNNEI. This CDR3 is CASSEDGGKETQYF. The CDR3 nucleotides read TGTGCCAGCAGTGAAGACGGAGGAAAAGAGACCCAGTACTTC.

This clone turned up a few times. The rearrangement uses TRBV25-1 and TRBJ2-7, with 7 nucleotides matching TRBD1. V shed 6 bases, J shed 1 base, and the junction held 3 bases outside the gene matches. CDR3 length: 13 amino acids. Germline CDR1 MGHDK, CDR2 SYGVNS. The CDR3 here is CASSPTGSYEQYF. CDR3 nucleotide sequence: TGTGCCAGCAGCCCGACAGGGTCCTACGAGCAGTACTTC.

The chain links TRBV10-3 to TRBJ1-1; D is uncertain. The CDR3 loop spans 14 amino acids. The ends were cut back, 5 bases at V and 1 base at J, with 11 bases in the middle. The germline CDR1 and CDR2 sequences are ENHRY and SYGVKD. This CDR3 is CAISTVEQNTEAFF. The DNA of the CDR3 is TGTGCCATCAGTACCGTGGAGCAGAACACTGAAGCTTTCTTT.

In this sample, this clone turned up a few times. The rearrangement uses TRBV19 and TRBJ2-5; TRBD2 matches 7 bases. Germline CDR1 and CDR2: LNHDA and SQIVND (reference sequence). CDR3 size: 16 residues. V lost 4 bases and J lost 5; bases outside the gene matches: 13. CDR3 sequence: CASSTLGEPGGETQYF. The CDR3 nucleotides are TGTGCCAGTAGTACGTTGGGCGAGCCCGGGGGGGAGACCCAGTACTTC.

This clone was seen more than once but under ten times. CDR3 residues: CSVERLAGPADTQYF. As DNA, the CDR3 is TGCAGCGTTGAACGGCTAGCGGGGCCGGCAGATACGCAGTATTTT. J is TRBJ2-3 and V is TRBV29-1; 9 nucleotides match TRBD2. V dropped 2 bases and J dropped 4; count of bases not matched to a gene: 7. This CDR3 is built from 15 residues. Germline V gene data show CDR1 as SQVTM and CDR2 as ANQGSEA.

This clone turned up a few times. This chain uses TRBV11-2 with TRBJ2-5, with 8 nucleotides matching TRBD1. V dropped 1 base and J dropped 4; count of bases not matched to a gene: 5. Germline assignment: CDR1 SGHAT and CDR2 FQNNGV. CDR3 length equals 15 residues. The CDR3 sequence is CASSLGQGARETQYF. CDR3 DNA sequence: TGTGCCAGCAGCTTAGGGCAGGGGGCGAGAGAGACCCAGTACTTC.

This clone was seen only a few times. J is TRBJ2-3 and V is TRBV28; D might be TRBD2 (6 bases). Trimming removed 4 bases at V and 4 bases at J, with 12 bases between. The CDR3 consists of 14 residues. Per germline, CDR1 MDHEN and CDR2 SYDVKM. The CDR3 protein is CASSSPGGADTQYF. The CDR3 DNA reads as TGTGCCAGCAGTTCCCCTGGCGGGGCAGATACGCAGTATTTT.

In nucleotides, the CDR3 is TGTGCCAGCAGTTATGCCGGGACAGGGGCCTACGAGCAGTACTTC. Protein sequence: CASSYAGTGAYEQYF. The V and J genes are TRBV6-5 and TRBJ2-7; 10 positions agree with TRBD1. The trim removed 3 bases at V and 2 bases at J, leaving 4 bases unmatched. Germline-derived CDR1 and CDR2 are MNHEY and SVGAGI. The length of the CDR3 is 15 residues.

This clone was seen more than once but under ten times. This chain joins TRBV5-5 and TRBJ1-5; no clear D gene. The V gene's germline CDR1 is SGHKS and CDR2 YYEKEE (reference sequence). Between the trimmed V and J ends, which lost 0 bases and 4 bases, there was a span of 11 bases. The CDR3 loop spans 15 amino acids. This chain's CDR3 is CASSLDRESNQPQHF. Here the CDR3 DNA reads TGTGCCAGCAGCTTGGACAGAGAATCGAATCAGCCCCAGCATTTT.

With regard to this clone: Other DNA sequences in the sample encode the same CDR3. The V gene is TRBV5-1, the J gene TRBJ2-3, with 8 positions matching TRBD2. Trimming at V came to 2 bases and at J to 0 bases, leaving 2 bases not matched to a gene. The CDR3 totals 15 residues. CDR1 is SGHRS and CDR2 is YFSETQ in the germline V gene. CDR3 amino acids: CASSLSGGSTDTQYF. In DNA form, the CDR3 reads TGCGCCAGCAGCTTAAGCGGGGGTAGCACAGATACGCAGTATTTT.